These 10 T cell receptor beta chains were all obtained from the same sample, sequenced in a study of blood T cell repertoires in COVID-19. Sequenced by immunoSEQ multiplex PCR; TCRdb stores in-frame clones only, minus some. The sample records hundreds of thousands of clones, approximately 91% being singletons. Specimen: peripheral blood. The receptors here all came from a woman between 50 and 59 years old with COVID-19, enrolled during active disease.

This chain uses TRBV5-4 with TRBJ2-2; 7 bases agree with TRBD1. CDR1 and CDR2 from the germline V gene are SGHNT and YYREEE (reference sequence). The length of the CDR3 is 14 residues. V lost 3 bases to trimming and J lost 6 bases; unmatched junction nucleotides: 5. DNA of the CDR3: TGTGCCAGCAGCTCCCGGGACAGCCCCGGGGAGCTGTTTTTT. Translation: CASSSRDSPGELFF.

The chain's CDR3 is CSGRGMGVEKLFF. The CDR3 DNA sequence: TGCAGCGGCCGGGGGATGGGAGTTGAAAAACTGTTTTTT. The chain links TRBV29-1 to TRBJ1-4; maybe TRBD1 (5 bases). This CDR3 is built from 13 residues. The germline CDR1 and CDR2 sequences are SQVTM and ANQGSEA. V was clipped by 7 bases and J by 7 bases, with 16 bases between them.

The chain recombines TRBV18 with TRBJ1-5; D possibly corresponds to TRBD1 (5 bases). The germline CDR1 and CDR2 sequences are KGHSH and LQKENI. The CDR3 has 18 amino acids. Deletions cut 3 bases from V and 1 base from J, with 19 bases between. The CDR3 nucleotides are TGTGCCAGCTCACCTTCCCGGGTGGTCAGGGAAAGCAATCAGCCCCAGCATTTT. It yields the protein CASSPSRVVRESNQPQHF.

This clone was counted a single time. This rearrangement joins TRBV30 to TRBJ1-2; D might be TRBD1 (6 bases). The CDR3 is 12 residues long. With 1 base removed from V and 9 bases from J, the gap between germline ends came to 12 bases. The germline V gene encodes CDR1 GTSNPN and CDR2 SVGIG (reference sequence). The CDR3 sequence: CAWSANRASYTF. In DNA form, the CDR3 reads TGTGCCTGGAGTGCGAACAGGGCTAGCTACACCTTC.

V and J are TRBV28 and TRBJ2-5; 10 nucleotides match TRBD2. The length of the CDR3 is 14 residues. Trimming removed 6 bases from V and 7 bases from J; junction bases left unmatched: 8. Germline loops: CDR1 MDHEN, CDR2 SYDVKM. The CDR3 DNA follows: TGTGCCAGCAGCTCTGGGACTAGCGTCCCGACCCAGTACTTC. Residues: CASSSGTSVPTQYF.

The chain links TRBV7-8 to TRBJ1-5; 7 bases agree with TRBD1. The germline gives CDR1 SGHVS, CDR2 FQNEAQ. The CDR3 is 14 amino acids. J was trimmed by 4 bases and V by 5 bases; bases with no gene match: 5. This chain's CDR3 is CASSRGTDNQPQHF. The CDR3 DNA follows: TGTGCCAGCAGCCGTGGGACAGATAATCAGCCCCAGCATTTT. Full variable domain (remainder filled in from reference TRBV7-8 and TRBJ1-5): GAGVSQSPRYKVAKRGQDVALRCDPISGHVSLFWYQQALGQGPEFLTYFQNEAQLDKSGLPSDRFFAERPEGSVSTLKIQRTQQEDSAVYLCASSRGTDNQPQHFGDGTRLSIL.

The chain employs TRBV3-1 (or the pseudogene TRBV3-2) and TRBJ2-3; TRBD2 matches 8 bases. Germline V gene sequence: CDR1 LGHDT, CDR2 YNNKEL (reference sequence). The CDR3 covers 16 residues. V trimming: 4 bases; J trimming: 3 bases; junction bases outside the gene matches: 9. The CDR3 coding sequence is TGTGCCAGCAGCCCCGCTACTAGCGGAGGGACAGATACGCAGTATTTT. It yields the protein CASSPATSGGTDTQYF.

The V gene is TRBV29-1, the J gene TRBJ1-1; D is ambiguous. There are 10 residues in the CDR3. V was shortened by 3 bases and J by 8 bases, with 7 bases between the two germline ends. Germline V gene sequence: CDR1 SQVTM, CDR2 ANQGSEA. DNA for the CDR3: TGCAGCGTTGATGCGGAGGAAGCTTTCTTT. Its translation: CSVDAEEAFF.

The V gene is TRBV6-2 or TRBV6-3, the J gene TRBJ2-6, with 8 nucleotides matching TRBD1. J was trimmed by 0 bases and V by 2 bases; bases with no gene match: 3. Germline V lookup: CDR1 MNHEY, CDR2 SVGEGT. There are 17 residues in the CDR3. CDR3 protein: CASSYAGGFSGANVLTF. The CDR3 coding sequence is TGTGCCAGCAGTTACGCAGGGGGCTTCTCTGGGGCCAACGTCCTGACTTTC.

The rearrangement links TRBV19 to TRBJ1-1; D is unresolved. Germline CDR1 and CDR2: LNHDA and SQIVND (reference sequence). Trimming cost V 4 bases and J 4 bases, with 7 bases left between them. This CDR3 comprises 12 residues. The CDR3 region is CASSKEFTEAFF. Written as DNA, the CDR3 is TGTGCCAGTAGTAAGGAGTTCACTGAAGCTTTCTTT. Drawing the rest from reference TRBV19 and TRBJ1-1, the complete variable domain is DGGITQSPKYLFRKEGQNVTLSCEQNLNHDAMYWYRQDPGQGLRLIYYSQIVNDFQKGDIAEGYSVSREKKESFPLTVTSAQKNPTAFYLCASSKEFTEAFFGQGTRLTVV.